What follows are 3 T cell receptor beta chains derived from one specimen sequenced in a study of metastatic and nonmetastatic thyroid tumors. Before thyroid surgery, none of the patients had received any treatment. TCRdb recomputed clones from the PCR reads via MiXCR. The repertoire has around 19,000 clones, roughly 15% of them found once; the top ten carry under 11%. Sequencing was carried out using tumor tissue. These receptors were taken from a female donor with papillary thyroid cancer or a benign thyroid nodule (not recorded which). Some clones in this sample may be carry-over from other donors' samples.

V usage is TRBV5-1 and J usage is TRBJ2-3, with TRBD2 matching 10 bases. The CDR3 spans 15 residues. Trimming removed 4 bases from V and 7 bases from J; junction bases left unmatched: 9. Germline V gene sequence: CDR1 SGHRS, CDR2 YFSETQ. CDR3 DNA: TGCGCCAGCAGCGCATTAGCTAGCGGGGGCCATACGCAGTATTTT. Translating gives CASSALASGGHTQYF. The variable domain in full, completed from reference TRBV5-1 and TRBJ2-3, reads KAGVTQTPRYLIKTRGQQVTLSCSPISGHRSVSWYQQTPGQGLQFLFEYFSETQRNKGNFPGRFSGRQFSNSRSEMNVSTLELGDSALYLCASSALASGGHTQYFGPGTRLTVL.

This clone was recorded many times. The rearrangement uses TRBV12-3 or TRBV12-4 and TRBJ2-1, with 10 positions matching TRBD2. The length of the CDR3 is 15 residues. The V gene end was trimmed by 3 bases and the J gene end by 8 bases; junction bases not matched to a gene: 7. The DNA of the CDR3 is TGTGCCAGCAGTTTCAGGCTAGCGGGGGTCCATGAGCAGTTCTTC. Protein sequence: CASSFRLAGVHEQFF.

This clone is labeled as medium-sized. The chain carries TRBV6-1 and TRBJ1-2; D call uncertain. Deletions cut 8 bases from V and 6 bases from J, with 16 bases between. The CDR3 extends over 13 amino acids. Germline V lookup: CDR1 MNHNS, CDR2 SASEGT. CDR3 region: CASSANPMNGYTF. The CDR3 coding sequence is TGTGCCAGCTCAGCTAATCCTATGAATGGCTACACCTTC.